The 27 T cell receptor beta chains below come from one sample, sequenced in a study of T cells in Graves' hyperthyroidism and ophthalmopathy. Researchers took RNA transcripts and amplified the TCR beta CDR3 regions from them. HTBI primers were the set used in a first-round RT-PCR of the TCR CDR3. TCRdb independently ran MiXCR on the multiplex PCR reads; one entry per CDR3 protein. The table lists approximately 640,000 distinct CDR3 sequences, 15% to 20% of them singletons, with around 4% in the top ten. Specimen: blood. The receptors shown here come from a woman under 40 with Graves' hyperthyroidism.

In its sample, this clonotype was seen a few times. CDR3 loop: CASSLGTGGLGKNIQYF. CDR3 sequence (DNA): TGTGCCAGCAGTTTGGGGACAGGGGGCTTGGGCAAAAACATTCAGTACTTC. The chain carries TRBV27 and TRBJ2-4, with 12 nucleotides matching TRBD1. The V gene's germline CDR1 is MNHEY and CDR2 SMNVEV (reference sequence). The junction had 6 bases not matched to a gene; V was cut back by 3 bases and J by 3 bases. This CDR3 has 17 residues.

V gene TRBV28 combines with J gene TRBJ2-2, with 7 bases lining up with TRBD2. The germline V gene has CDR1 MDHEN and CDR2 SYDVKM. J was trimmed by 10 bases and V by 3 bases; bases with no gene match: 11. This CDR3 spans 15 amino acids. The CDR3 DNA sequence: TGTGCCAGCAGTTTCGGGGAGTGGCGGGAGTTGGAGCTGTTTTTT. It translates to CASSFGEWRELELFF. Drawing the rest from reference TRBV28 and TRBJ2-2, the complete variable domain is DVKVTQSSRYLVKRTGEKVFLECVQDMDHENMFWYRQDPGLGLRLIYFSYDVKMKEKGDIPEGYSVSREKKERFSLILESASTNQTSMYLCASSFGEWRELELFFGEGSRLTVL.

This clonotype was observed a handful of times. This sequence joins TRBV5-1 and TRBJ2-7, with a tentative D call TRBD1 (5 bases). The CDR3 has 14 amino acids. The germline V gene encodes CDR1 SGHRS and CDR2 YFSETQ. The germline V and J ends were trimmed by 4 bases and 2 bases, with 13 bases remaining between them. The CDR3 bases are TGCGCCAGCAGCAATCCAGGGAATACCTACGAGCAGTACTTC. This codes for CASSNPGNTYEQYF.

The chain is built from TRBV2 and TRBJ1-2; D is unresolved. CDR3 length: 13 amino acids. Trimming removed 3 bases at V and 4 bases at J, with 9 bases between. Germline V gene data show CDR1 as SNHLY and CDR2 as FYNNEI. The CDR3 DNA is TGTGCCAGCAGTGAGTACAGATTCTATGGCTACACCTTC. Its protein product is CASSEYRFYGYTF.

This clonotype was picked up many times. DNA of the CDR3: TGCAGCGTTGAAGGGGGGGGGAGCTGGCTGACAGATACGCAGTATTTT. It specifies CSVEGGGSWLTDTQYF. This chain uses TRBV29-1 with TRBJ2-3; 7 nucleotides agree with TRBD2. Germline trimming cut 1 base from V and 3 bases from J; bases unmatched to any gene: 10. The germline CDR1 and CDR2 sequences are SQVTM and ANQGSEA. The CDR3 spans 16 residues.

This clonotype came up many times. This rearrangement joins TRBV3-1 to TRBJ1-1; D may be TRBD1 (5 bases). Germline values: CDR1 LGHDT, CDR2 YNNKEL (reference sequence). V was cut by 0 bases and J by 1 base, with 6 bases left in between. The CDR3 sequence is 14 residues long. As DNA, the CDR3 is TGTGCCAGCAGCCAAGATACAGGGAACACTGAAGCTTTCTTT. Translating gives CASSQDTGNTEAFF.

This clonotype was picked up many times. In nucleotides, the CDR3 is TGTGCCAGCAGCCAAGCGGGAGCCGGGGAGCTGTTTTTT. This codes for CASSQAGAGELFF. The V gene is TRBV3-1, the J gene TRBJ2-2; D possibly corresponds to TRBD2 (6 bases). Germline CDR1 LGHDT, CDR2 YNNKEL (reference sequence). CDR3 length: 13 residues. V was clipped by 1 base and J by 6 bases, with 6 bases between them.

The sample holds a few counts of this clonotype. The chain's CDR3 is CASSFGEGNEQYF. In DNA form, the CDR3 reads TGTGCCAGCAGTTTCGGGGAAGGCAACGAGCAGTACTTC. This rearrangement joins TRBV6-1 to TRBJ2-7, with D perhaps matching TRBD2 (5 bases). Germline V gene data show CDR1 as MNHNS and CDR2 as SASEGT. With 5 bases removed from V and 5 bases from J, the gap between germline ends came to 13 bases. CDR3 size: 13 residues.

A single count supports this clonotype. V is TRBV19 and J is TRBJ2-2, with D hard to call. The V gene's germline CDR1 is LNHDA and CDR2 SQIVND (reference sequence). Trimming removed 8 bases from V and 3 bases from J, with 13 bases in between. The CDR3 has 14 residues. CDR3 amino acids: CASSKAEHTGELFF. The CDR3 bases are TGTGCCAGTTCTAAGGCAGAACACACCGGGGAGCTGTTTTTT.

V is TRBV24-1 and J is TRBJ2-7; TRBD1 is a possible D gene (7 bases). V shed 4 bases and J shed 9 bases, with 15 bases lying between them. Per the germline V gene, CDR1 is KGHDR and CDR2 is SFDVKD. The CDR3 length is 13 residues. CDR3 region: CATSDPLQGGQYF. In nucleotides, the CDR3 is TGTGCCACCAGTGACCCGCTTCAGGGGGGGCAGTACTTC.

This clonotype has ten or more counts. V gene TRBV6-1 combines with J gene TRBJ2-7; D may be TRBD1 (6 bases). CDR3 length equals 15 residues. Trimming pared 0 bases from V and 5 bases from J, leaving 14 bases between. The V gene's germline CDR1 is MNHNS and CDR2 SASEGT. The chain's CDR3 is CASSEAPDRHHEQYF. The CDR3 coding sequence is TGTGCCAGCAGTGAAGCCCCCGACAGGCACCACGAGCAGTACTTC.

V is TRBV20-1 and J is TRBJ2-2; no firm D call. This CDR3 is built from 13 residues. Germline CDR1 is DFQATT and CDR2 is SNEGSKA (reference sequence). V lost 4 bases, J lost 4 bases, and 10 bases lay in between. This CDR3 is CSATHRVTGELFF. The DNA of the CDR3 is TGCAGTGCTACGCATAGGGTCACCGGGGAGCTGTTTTTT.

The V and J genes are TRBV5-5 and TRBJ1-6; possible D gene TRBD1, 5 bases. Germline assignment: CDR1 SGHKS and CDR2 YYEKEE (reference sequence). V was clipped by 8 bases and J by 10 bases, with 16 bases between them. This CDR3 comprises 13 residues. CDR3 loop: CASGPWGVSPLHF. In DNA form, the CDR3 reads TGTGCCAGTGGCCCATGGGGGGTATCACCCCTCCACTTT.

This clonotype appeared many times. The genes are TRBV29-1 and TRBJ1-1, with a weak D call TRBD1 (5 bases). Germline values: CDR1 SQVTM, CDR2 ANQGSEA. Trimming took off 3 bases at V and 0 bases at J, with 11 bases between the two ends. CDR3 length equals 14 residues. CDR3 DNA: TGCAGCGTTGAGCCAGGGCCGATGAACACTGAAGCTTTCTTT. Amino acid sequence: CSVEPGPMNTEAFF.

Points on this clonotype: Possible read error: a much larger clone is one base away. This chain uses TRBV7-2 with TRBJ2-2, with D possibly being TRBD2 (6 bases). V lost 1 base, J lost 4 bases, and 19 bases lay in between. Germline lookup yields CDR1 SGHTA and CDR2 FQGNSA. The CDR3 contains 18 residues. In nucleotides, the CDR3 is TGTGCCAGCAGCTTAGGACGTACGGGAGTCCTCTCCACCGGGGAGCTGTTTTTT. Residues: CASSLGRTGVLSTGELFF. Based on the CDR3 plus reference TRBV7-2 and TRBJ2-2, the full variable domain is GAGVSQSPSNKVTEKGKDVELRCDPISGHTALYWYRQSLGQGLEFLIYFQGNSAPDKSGLPSDRFSAERTGGSVSTLTIQRTQQEDSAVYLCASSLGRTGVLSTGELFFGEGSRLTVL.

This clonotype was counted between two and nine times. The chain combines TRBV30 with TRBJ2-2; a weak D match, TRBD2 (5 bases). Germline CDR1 GTSNPN, CDR2 SVGIG (reference sequence). The CDR3 extends over 13 amino acids. Trimming stripped 5 bases from V and 6 bases from J, with 13 bases between. In DNA form, the CDR3 reads TGTGCCTGGGATCCATTAGCGTCCGGGGAGCTGTTTTTT. Amino acid sequence: CAWDPLASGELFF.

The chain couples TRBV5-1 to TRBJ2-3; the D gene is possibly TRBD2 (6 bases). Between the trimmed V and J ends, which lost 4 bases and 1 base, there was a span of 13 bases. The CDR3 contains 15 residues. Germline V gene data show CDR1 as SGHRS and CDR2 as YFSETQ. The CDR3 reads CASSGGSWGTDTQYF. DNA for the CDR3: TGCGCCAGCAGCGGGGGGTCGTGGGGCACAGATACGCAGTATTTT.

The table lists this clonotype with a few counts. The chain carries TRBV29-1 and TRBJ2-1, with D maybe TRBD2 (6 bases). The CDR3 totals 14 residues. V was pared by 5 bases and J by 1 base, with 12 bases between. Germline V gene data show CDR1 as SQVTM and CDR2 as ANQGSEA. The CDR3 loop is CSVISGQSYNEQFF. CDR3 in DNA: TGCAGCGTTATTAGCGGACAATCCTACAATGAGCAGTTCTTC.

This clonotype appeared a few times. This chain uses TRBV20-1 with TRBJ2-7, with D perhaps matching TRBD1 or TRBD2 (5 bases each). Trimming cost V 0 bases and J 2 bases, with 14 bases left between them. This CDR3 has 15 amino acids. Germline loops: CDR1 DFQATT, CDR2 SNEGSKA (reference sequence). Written as DNA, the CDR3 is TGCAGTGCTAGAGATTTCGGGGTGGGGGCCTACGAGCAGTACTTC. Translating gives CSARDFGVGAYEQYF.

V and J are TRBV12-5 and TRBJ2-1, with TRBD2 identical over 9 bases. Unmatched junction bases numbered 6, after V lost 1 base and J lost 5 bases. Germline V gene sequence: CDR1 LGHNT, CDR2 FRNRAP. The CDR3 has 16 amino acids. This CDR3 is CASGLGGRAPNNEQFF. In DNA, the CDR3 is TGTGCTAGTGGTTTGGGCGGGAGGGCCCCTAACAATGAGCAGTTCTTC.

Many counts were recorded for this clonotype. The chain recombines TRBV13 with TRBJ2-1, with D possibly TRBD1 on 5 matching bases. Trimming cost V 1 base and J 5 bases, with 12 bases left between them. Germline V gene sequence: CDR1 PRHDT, CDR2 FYEKMQ (reference sequence). The CDR3 sequence is 15 residues long. For the CDR3, the DNA is TGTGCCAGCAGCTTAGCAGGGTTGGAGAACAATGAGCAGTTCTTC. Encoded protein: CASSLAGLENNEQFF.

This clonotype was picked up many times. The V call is TRBV11-2, the J call TRBJ2-3, with 14 bases fitting TRBD2. Unmatched junction bases numbered 3, after V lost 4 bases and J lost 3 bases. CDR1 is SGHAT and CDR2 is FQNNGV in the germline V gene. This CDR3 region has 16 residues. The CDR3 sequence: CASSSTSGRETDTQYF. In nucleotides, the CDR3 is TGTGCCAGCAGCTCGACTAGCGGGAGGGAAACAGATACGCAGTATTTT.

This clonotype appeared many times. The chain carries TRBV3-1 and TRBJ2-7; tentative D call: TRBD2 (5 bases). The V end lost 4 bases, the J end lost 2 bases, and 12 bases lay between the germline ends. Germline V gene lookup returns CDR1 LGHDT and CDR2 YNNKEL (reference sequence). This CDR3 contains 14 residues. The CDR3 here is CASSPGFTTYEQYF. CDR3 sequence (DNA): TGTGCCAGCAGCCCGGGATTTACGACCTACGAGCAGTACTTC.

This clonotype was seen more than once but under ten times. The chain uses TRBV27 and TRBJ2-1, with TRBD2 matching 7 bases. Germline lookup yields CDR1 MNHEY and CDR2 SMNVEV (reference sequence). This CDR3 is 15 amino acids long. With 3 bases clipped from V and 9 bases from J, the junction kept 11 bases outside the gene matches. The CDR3 loop reads CASSFGGSGGGEQFF. The CDR3 nucleotides read TGTGCCAGCAGTTTCGGCGGGAGTGGGGGTGGTGAGCAGTTCTTC.

The V gene is TRBV6-5, the J gene TRBJ2-1; D is perhaps TRBD2 (7 bases). Germline CDR1 is MNHEY and CDR2 is SVGAGI. The germline V and J ends were trimmed by 7 bases and 5 bases, with 30 bases remaining between them. CDR3 length equals 19 residues. CDR3 sequence reads: CASIRGGWGGATPHNEQFF. CDR3 DNA sequence: TGTGCCAGCATTAGGGGGGGTTGGGGCGGGGCTACTCCCCACAATGAGCAGTTCTTC.

This chain joins TRBV6-1 and TRBJ1-3; D remains ambiguous. The CDR3 length is 14 residues. Trimming stripped 6 bases from V and 0 bases from J, with 9 bases between. Germline V CDR1 and CDR2: MNHNS, SASEGT. CDR3 nucleotides: TGTGCCAGCAGGCCACTTCACTCTGGAAACACCATATATTTT. Protein product: CASRPLHSGNTIYF.

At least ten counts were recorded for this clonotype. The CDR3 DNA is TGTGCCAGCAGCCACGGGACAACCGAAGCTTTCTTT. It translates to CASSHGTTEAFF. The chain employs TRBV12-3 or TRBV12-4 and TRBJ1-1, with TRBD1 as a possible D gene (6 bases). The V and J ends lost 6 bases and 8 bases respectively, with 13 bases between them. This CDR3 is 12 amino acids long.